Presented here are 27 T cell receptor beta chains from one specimen sequenced in a study of blood T cell repertoires in COVID-19. This table comes from immunoSEQ multiplex PCR, and its TCRdb copy is limited to in-frame clones, with some not included. The sample includes 200,000 or so clones, around four fifths of them seen just once. Sequencing used peripheral blood. These receptors came from a woman in her twenties or thirties with acute or convalescent COVID-19.

This rearrangement joins TRBV29-1 to TRBJ2-7; 8 bases agree with TRBD1. Trimming at V came to 3 bases and at J to 2 bases, leaving 3 bases not matched to a gene. From germline, CDR1 is SQVTM and CDR2 ANQGSEA. The CDR3 runs to 13 residues. CDR3 DNA: TGCAGCGTTGACCGGACAGGGACCTACGAGCAGTACTTC. Its translation is CSVDRTGTYEQYF.

The rearrangement uses TRBV5-6 and TRBJ1-5, with 12 bases identical to TRBD1. Germline CDR1 is SGHDT and CDR2 is YYEEEE. The CDR3 has 16 residues. V shed 0 bases and J 7 bases; nucleotides not matched to a gene: 5. The CDR3 spells CASSLGDRGHGQPQHF. CDR3 nucleotides: TGTGCCAGCAGCTTGGGGGACAGGGGGCATGGACAGCCCCAGCATTTT.

The rearrangement uses TRBV3-1 (or the pseudogene TRBV3-2) and TRBJ1-1; 10 bases match TRBD1. Germline values: CDR1 LGHDT, CDR2 YNNKEL (reference sequence). The CDR3 spans 15 residues. V shed 4 bases and J 6 bases; nucleotides not matched to a gene: 8. The CDR3 region has the DNA TGTGCCAGCAGCCGTCGGGACAGGGGAGTCCCTGAAGCTTTCTTT. Amino acid sequence: CASSRRDRGVPEAFF.

This clone was seen a few times. The chain uses TRBV7-2 and TRBJ1-6; TRBD1 might be the D (5 bases). The CDR3 runs 15 residues. Germline CDR1 is SGHTA and CDR2 is FQGNSA. Trimming took 3 bases from V and 6 from J, leaving 12 bases between them. The CDR3 protein is CASSFRQSTNSPLHF. CDR3 bases: TGTGCCAGCAGCTTCAGACAGTCCACTAATTCACCCCTCCACTTT.

The V gene is TRBV6-5, the J gene TRBJ1-2; a possible D gene is TRBD1 (5 bases). V shed 6 bases and J shed 9 bases, with 11 bases lying between them. Germline CDR1 reads MNHEY; CDR2 reads SVGAGI. This CDR3 is 11 amino acids long. This chain's CDR3 is CASRTGGRYTF. Here the CDR3 DNA reads TGTGCCAGCAGAACGGGGGGACGCTACACCTTC.

This clone has a single count. CDR3 sequence reads: CASSLTGVMTDTQYF. The CDR3 DNA sequence: TGTGCCAGTAGTTTGACAGGGGTGATGACAGATACGCAGTATTTT. The chain uses TRBV19 and TRBJ2-3; 8 nucleotides line up with TRBD1. J lost 3 bases, V lost 5 bases, and 7 bases had no gene match. CDR1 and CDR2 (germline): LNHDA, SQIVND (reference sequence). The CDR3 is 15 residues long.

This clone was picked up one time. The V gene is TRBV6-5, the J gene TRBJ1-2, with D possibly TRBD1 on 6 matching bases. V lost 4 bases and J 6 bases, leaving 15 bases between the germline ends. This CDR3 is built from 14 residues. The V gene's germline CDR1 is MNHEY and CDR2 SVGAGI. The CDR3 region has the DNA TGTGCCAGCAGTTTACAAGGGGGGGCGGATGGCTACACCTTC. This gives the protein CASSLQGGADGYTF.

The genes are TRBV5-1 and TRBJ2-4, with unresolved D. V was cut by 1 base and J by 8 bases, with 13 bases left in between. Germline V lookup: CDR1 SGHRS, CDR2 YFSETQ. The CDR3 length is 14 residues. The DNA for the CDR3 is TGCGCCAGCAGCTTGCGGCGCCCCGAGGACATTCAGTACTTC. This gives the protein CASSLRRPEDIQYF.

The V gene is TRBV19, the J gene TRBJ2-7; D is perhaps TRBD1 (5 bases). Between the trimmed V and J ends, which lost 4 bases and 3 bases, there was a span of 16 bases. The CDR3 totals 15 residues. Germline CDR1 reads LNHDA; CDR2 reads SQIVND (reference sequence). The CDR3 DNA follows: TGTGCCAGTAGTAAGACGGCCAGGGTGGTCTACGAGCAGTACTTC. It encodes CASSKTARVVYEQYF. Drawing the rest from reference TRBV19 and TRBJ2-7, the complete variable domain is DGGITQSPKYLFRKEGQNVTLSCEQNLNHDAMYWYRQDPGQGLRLIYYSQIVNDFQKGDIAEGYSVSREKKESFPLTVTSAQKNPTAFYLCASSKTARVVYEQYFGPGTRLTVT.

The V call is TRBV2, the J call TRBJ1-5; D not certain. The germline V and J ends were trimmed by 4 bases and 5 bases, with 9 bases remaining between them. CDR1 SNHLY and CDR2 FYNNEI come from the germline V gene. The CDR3 consists of 13 residues. In DNA, the CDR3 is TGTGCCAGCAGTGTTGCGGGCGATCAGCCCCAGCATTTT. It specifies CASSVAGDQPQHF.

On this clone itself: Distinct nucleotide sequences in the sample also encode this CDR3. The gene calls are TRBV5-6 and TRBJ2-7; D gene unclear. The CDR3 has 12 amino acids. The V and J ends lost 5 bases and 0 bases respectively, with 6 bases between them. Germline V CDR1 and CDR2: SGHDT, YYEEEE. In DNA form, the CDR3 reads TGTGCCAGCAGTAGTAGCTCCTACGAGCAGTACTTC. It codes for CASSSSSYEQYF.

In its sample, this clone was seen a few times. J is TRBJ1-1 and V is TRBV7-2, with D tentatively TRBD1 (5 bases). The length of the CDR3 is 15 residues. Germline V gene sequence: CDR1 SGHTA, CDR2 FQGNSA. V lost 0 bases, J lost 5 bases, and 13 bases lay in between. The CDR3 region is CASSLAAAGRTEAFF. The CDR3 region has the DNA TGTGCCAGCAGCTTAGCGGCTGCAGGGAGGACTGAAGCTTTCTTT.

This chain connects TRBV19 to TRBJ1-5; D may be TRBD1 (6 bases). This CDR3 region has 16 residues. The V gene lost 6 bases and the J gene lost 1 base, with 16 bases spanning the gap. The V gene's germline CDR1 is LNHDA and CDR2 SQIVND (reference sequence). The CDR3 region has the DNA TGTGCCAGTAGGGGCGGGGGCAGACTAAGCAATCAGCCCCAGCATTTT. Its protein is CASRGGGRLSNQPQHF.

In its sample, this clone was seen once. The rearrangement joins TRBV28 to TRBJ2-7, with 9 bases lining up with TRBD2. The length of the CDR3 is 16 residues. Germline-derived CDR1 and CDR2 are MDHEN and SYDVKM. The V and J ends lost 5 bases and 2 bases, in that order; junction bases with no gene match: 10. The CDR3 region has the DNA TGTGCCAGCAGTCTAGGCGGACTAGCGCTGACCTACGAGCAGTACTTC. This translates into CASSLGGLALTYEQYF.

V gene TRBV14 combines with J gene TRBJ1-1; the match to TRBD1 covers 9 bases. CDR3 length: 17 residues. After removal of 4 bases from V and 3 bases from J, the junction contained 12 bases not matched to a gene. Germline values: CDR1 SGHDN, CDR2 FVKESK. CDR3 DNA: TGTGCCAGCAGCCTATTTGGGACAGGGCACGCGGACACTGAAGCTTTCTTT. Protein sequence: CASSLFGTGHADTEAFF.

This chain connects TRBV5-1 to TRBJ1-1; 9 bases agree with TRBD1. Trimming removed 0 bases from V and 5 bases from J; junction bases left unmatched: 8. The germline gives CDR1 SGHRS, CDR2 YFSETQ. This CDR3 spans 16 amino acids. The CDR3 sequence is CASSLGGTGKVTEAFF. CDR3 bases: TGCGCCAGCAGCTTGGGAGGGACAGGGAAGGTGACTGAAGCTTTCTTT.

This chain connects TRBV28 to TRBJ1-5, with D perhaps TRBD1 (6 bases). Trimming took off 5 bases at V and 7 bases at J, with 15 bases between the two ends. Germline CDR1 reads MDHEN; CDR2 reads SYDVKM. CDR3 size: 14 residues. The CDR3, as DNA: TGTGCCAGCAGTATACAGGGCCTAGGGCAGCCCCAGCATTTT. It codes for CASSIQGLGQPQHF.

V gene TRBV25-1 combines with J gene TRBJ2-5, with 8 bases matching TRBD1. There are 12 residues in the CDR3. The junction had 2 bases not matched to a gene; V was cut back by 6 bases and J by 5 bases. Germline assignment: CDR1 MGHDK and CDR2 SYGVNS. CDR3 residues: CASRHRGETQYF. The CDR3 nucleotides read TGTGCCAGCAGACACAGGGGGGAGACCCAGTACTTC.

This CDR3 is CASSPGLAGGTTDTQYF. In DNA form, the CDR3 reads TGCGCCAGCAGCCCCGGACTAGCGGGGGGGACCACAGATACGCAGTATTTT. The genes are TRBV5-1 and TRBJ2-3; 15 bases fit TRBD2. V shed 4 bases, J shed 2 bases, and the junction held 5 bases outside the gene matches. This CDR3 has 17 amino acids. Germline V gives CDR1 SGHRS, CDR2 YFSETQ. The whole variable domain, filled in from reference TRBV5-1 and TRBJ2-3, reads KAGVTQTPRYLIKTRGQQVTLSCSPISGHRSVSWYQQTPGQGLQFLFEYFSETQRNKGNFPGRFSGRQFSNSRSEMNVSTLELGDSALYLCASSPGLAGGTTDTQYFGPGTRLTVL.

The chain uses TRBV9 and TRBJ2-3; 9 nucleotides agree with TRBD2. J gave up 1 base and V 6 bases, and 12 bases lay outside the gene matches. There are 17 residues in the CDR3. Germline V lookup: CDR1 SGDLS, CDR2 YYNGEE. CDR3 sequence: CASTTGPIAGGTDTQYF. CDR3 nucleotide sequence: TGTGCCAGCACCACCGGCCCAATAGCGGGGGGCACAGATACGCAGTATTTT.

The chain recombines TRBV27 with TRBJ1-3; D gene uncertain. The CDR3 extends over 14 amino acids. The V gene lost 3 bases and the J gene lost 7 bases, with 13 bases spanning the gap. Germline assignment: CDR1 MNHEY and CDR2 SMNVEV (reference sequence). CDR3 sequence reads: CASSLNGEWNTIYF. In DNA form, the CDR3 reads TGTGCCAGCAGTTTGAACGGGGAGTGGAACACCATATATTTT.

V usage is TRBV12-3 or TRBV12-4 and J usage is TRBJ1-2; D gene unclear. V was shortened by 6 bases and J by 2 bases, with 10 bases between the two germline ends. The CDR3 is 13 residues long. CDR3 in amino acids: CASSRKRNYGYTF. DNA for the CDR3: TGTGCCAGCAGCCGGAAGCGGAACTATGGCTACACCTTC.

The rearrangement joins TRBV12-3 or TRBV12-4 to TRBJ1-5; the D is unclear. The CDR3 contains 13 residues. Trimming took off 2 bases at V and 4 bases at J, with 6 bases between the two ends. The CDR3, as DNA: TGTGCCAGCAGTTTACAGGAAAATCAGCCCCAGCATTTT. Translated: CASSLQENQPQHF.

This clone was observed once. The J gene is TRBJ2-1, the V gene TRBV7-6, with D possibly being TRBD1 (6 bases). Germline CDR1 is SGHVS and CDR2 is FNYEAQ. The V and J ends lost 2 bases and 3 bases respectively, with 14 bases between them. CDR3 size: 16 residues. In nucleotides, the CDR3 is TGTGCCAGCAGCTTAAGGGGGAGAGTAAGCTACAATGAGCAGTTCTTC. It translates to CASSLRGRVSYNEQFF.

In this sample, this clone turned up once. The gene calls are TRBV28 and TRBJ1-6; 8 bases are shared with TRBD1. The CDR3 is 17 residues long. The V segment lost 7 bases and the J segment 7 bases; nucleotides outside the gene matches: 15. Germline V CDR1 and CDR2: MDHEN, SYDVKM. CDR3 sequence (DNA): TGTGCCAGCACCTCCGGAGGCCGCAGGGGGCTGAATTCACCCCTCCACTTT. Amino acids: CASTSGGRRGLNSPLHF.

This clone showed up just once. CDR3 sequence (DNA): TGTGCCAGCAGCGGACAGGGGTTTGGAGGAAACACCATATATTTT. This codes for CASSGQGFGGNTIYF. This chain joins TRBV9 and TRBJ1-3, with TRBD1 matching over 8 bases. Trimming cost V 3 bases and J 4 bases; bases outside gene matches: 6. The CDR3 totals 15 residues. The V gene's germline CDR1 is SGDLS and CDR2 YYNGEE.

This chain joins TRBV18 and TRBJ1-4, with unresolved D. Germline lookup yields CDR1 KGHSH and CDR2 LQKENI. The CDR3 is 17 residues long. Trimming stripped 2 bases from V and 0 bases from J, with 13 bases between. The CDR3 protein is CASSPLSGATTNEKLFF. CDR3 DNA sequence: TGTGCCAGCTCACCATTGAGCGGTGCCACAACTAATGAAAAACTGTTTTTT.